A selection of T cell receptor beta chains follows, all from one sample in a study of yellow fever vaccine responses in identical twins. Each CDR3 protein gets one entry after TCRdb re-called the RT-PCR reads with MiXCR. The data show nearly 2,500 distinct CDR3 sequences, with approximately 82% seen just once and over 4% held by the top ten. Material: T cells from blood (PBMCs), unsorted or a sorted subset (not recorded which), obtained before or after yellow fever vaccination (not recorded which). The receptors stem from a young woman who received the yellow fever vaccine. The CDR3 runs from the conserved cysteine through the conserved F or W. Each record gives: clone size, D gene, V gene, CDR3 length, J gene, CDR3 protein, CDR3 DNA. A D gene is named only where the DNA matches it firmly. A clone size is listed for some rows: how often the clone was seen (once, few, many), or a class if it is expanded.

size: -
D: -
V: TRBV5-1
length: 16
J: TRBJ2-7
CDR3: CASSLRGGIRHYEQYF
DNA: TGCGCCAGCAGCTTAAGAGGCGGAATACGGCACTACGAGCAGTACTTC

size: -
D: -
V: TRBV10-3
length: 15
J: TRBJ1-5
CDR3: CAISERDVTNQPQHF
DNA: TGTGCCATCAGTGAGCGGGACGTAACCAATCAGCCCCAGCATTTT

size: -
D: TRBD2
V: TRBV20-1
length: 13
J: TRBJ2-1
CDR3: CSARWWEGHEQFF
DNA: TGCAGTGCTAGATGGTGGGAGGGCCACGAGCAGTTCTTC

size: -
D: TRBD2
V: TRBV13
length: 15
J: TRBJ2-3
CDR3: CASSRGGTSTDTQYF
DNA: TGTGCCAGCTCTCGGGGGGGGACTAGCACAGATACGCAGTATTTT

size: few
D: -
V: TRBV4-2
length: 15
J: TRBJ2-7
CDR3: CASSQAEGESYEQYF
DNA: TGTGCCAGCAGCCAAGCGGAGGGAGAAAGCTACGAGCAGTACTTC

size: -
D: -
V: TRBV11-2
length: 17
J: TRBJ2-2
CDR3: CASSSLKWEAPTGELFF
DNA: TGTGCCAGCAGCTCCCTAAAGTGGGAGGCCCCCACCGGGGAGCTGTTTTTT

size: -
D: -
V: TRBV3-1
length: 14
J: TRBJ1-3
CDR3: CASSRTTSGNTIYF
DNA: TGTGCCAGCAGCCGAACTACCTCTGGAAACACCATATATTTT

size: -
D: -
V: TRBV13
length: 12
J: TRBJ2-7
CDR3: CAVQDLIFEQYF
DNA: TGTGCCGTACAGGATCTGATTTTCGAGCAGTACTTC

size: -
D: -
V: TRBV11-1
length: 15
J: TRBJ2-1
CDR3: CASSLELAADNEQFF
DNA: TGTGCCAGCAGCTTAGAACTAGCAGCGGACAATGAGCAGTTCTTC

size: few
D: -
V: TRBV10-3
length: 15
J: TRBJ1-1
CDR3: CAISESNSANTEAFF
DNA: TGTGCCATCAGTGAGTCGAACAGCGCGAACACTGAAGCTTTCTTT

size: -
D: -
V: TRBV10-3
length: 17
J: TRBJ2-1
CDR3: CAISGTSNGHIRNEQFF
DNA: TGTGCCATCAGTGGAACCTCCAATGGGCATATTCGCAATGAGCAGTTCTTC

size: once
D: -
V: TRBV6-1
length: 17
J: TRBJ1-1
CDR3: CASSKDRETIVHTEAFF
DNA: TGTGCCAGCAGTAAGGACAGAGAAACCATCGTTCACACTGAAGCTTTCTTT

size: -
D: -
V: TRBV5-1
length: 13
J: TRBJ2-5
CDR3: CASSFRGEETQYF
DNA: TGCGCCAGCAGCTTTCGCGGAGAAGAGACCCAGTACTTC

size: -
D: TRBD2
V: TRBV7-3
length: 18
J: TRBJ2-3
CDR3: CASSSRTSGRFGTDTQYF
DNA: TGTGCCAGCAGCTCTCGGACTAGCGGGAGGTTCGGCACAGATACGCAGTATTTT

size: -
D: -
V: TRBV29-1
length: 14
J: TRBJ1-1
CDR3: CSAEVGRMNTEAFF
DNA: TGCAGCGCCGAGGTGGGCAGGATGAACACTGAAGCTTTCTTT

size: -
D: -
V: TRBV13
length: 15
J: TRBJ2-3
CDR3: CASSLVGRSTDTQYF
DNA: TGTGCCAGCAGCTTAGTGGGTCGTTCGACAGATACGCAGTATTTT

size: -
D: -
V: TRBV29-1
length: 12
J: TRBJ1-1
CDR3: CSAADHGAEAFF
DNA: TGCAGCGCCGCTGACCACGGCGCTGAAGCTTTCTTT

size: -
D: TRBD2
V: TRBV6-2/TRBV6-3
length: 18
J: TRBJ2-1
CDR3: CASSYSSRGLAGINEQFF
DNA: TGTGCCAGCAGTTACTCCTCACGAGGACTAGCGGGGATCAATGAGCAGTTCTTC

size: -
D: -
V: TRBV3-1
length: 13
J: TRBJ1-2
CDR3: CASSQVGGSGYTF
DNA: TGTGCCAGCAGCCAAGTCGGGGGTAGCGGCTACACCTTC

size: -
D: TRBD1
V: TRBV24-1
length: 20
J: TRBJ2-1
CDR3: CATSETTGGVGGGTRNEQFF
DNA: TGTGCCACCAGTGAGACCACAGGGGGCGTTGGGGGGGGGACCCGCAATGAGCAGTTCTTC

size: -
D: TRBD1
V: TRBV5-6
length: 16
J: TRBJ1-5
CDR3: CASSIYDRGLNQPQHF
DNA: TGTGCCAGCAGCATATACGACAGGGGGCTGAATCAGCCCCAGCATTTT

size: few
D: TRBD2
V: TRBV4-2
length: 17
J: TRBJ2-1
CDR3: CASSQEGAGGPTNEQFF
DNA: TGTGCCAGCAGCCAAGAAGGAGCGGGAGGCCCCACCAATGAGCAGTTCTTC

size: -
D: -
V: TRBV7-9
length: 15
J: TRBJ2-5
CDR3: CASSFGGAAQETQYF
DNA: TGTGCCAGCAGCTTCGGCGGGGCCGCACAAGAGACCCAGTACTTC

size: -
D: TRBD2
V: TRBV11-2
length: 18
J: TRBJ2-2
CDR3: CASSHFKLAGDRGGELFF
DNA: TGTGCCAGCAGCCACTTTAAACTAGCGGGAGACCGGGGCGGGGAGCTGTTTTTT

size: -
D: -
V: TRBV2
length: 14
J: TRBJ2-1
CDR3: CASSARTEYNEQFF
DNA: TGTGCCAGCAGTGCGAGGACAGAATACAATGAGCAGTTCTTC

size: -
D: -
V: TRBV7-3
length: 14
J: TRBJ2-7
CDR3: CASSPYKDSYEQYF
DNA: TGTGCCAGCAGCCCTTACAAAGACAGCTACGAGCAGTACTTC

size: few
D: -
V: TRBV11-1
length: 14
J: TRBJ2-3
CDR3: CASSSSGYTDTQYF
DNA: TGTGCCAGCAGCTCTTCAGGGTACACAGATACGCAGTATTTT

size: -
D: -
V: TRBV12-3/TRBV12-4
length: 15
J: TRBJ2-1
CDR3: CASKKTVTSYNEQFF
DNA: TGTGCCAGCAAAAAAACAGTGACCTCCTACAATGAGCAGTTCTTC

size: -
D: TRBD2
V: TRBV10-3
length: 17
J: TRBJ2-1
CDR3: CAISESLGLGQNNEQFF
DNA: TGTGCCATCAGTGAGAGTTTGGGACTAGGTCAAAACAATGAGCAGTTCTTC

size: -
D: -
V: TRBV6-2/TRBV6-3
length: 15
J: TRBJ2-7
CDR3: CASSYPRESTYEQYF
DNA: TGTGCCAGCAGTTACCCCCGCGAGTCAACCTACGAGCAGTACTTC

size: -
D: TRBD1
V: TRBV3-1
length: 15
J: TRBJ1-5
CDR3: CASSPTGNSNQPQHF
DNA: TGTGCCAGCAGCCCGACAGGGAATAGCAATCAGCCCCAGCATTTT

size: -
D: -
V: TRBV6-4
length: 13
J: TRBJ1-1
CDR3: CASSERDNTEAFF
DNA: TGTGCCAGCAGTGAACGGGACAACACTGAAGCTTTCTTT

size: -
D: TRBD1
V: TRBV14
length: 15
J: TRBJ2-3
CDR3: CASSQETGVTDTQYF
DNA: TGTGCCAGCAGCCAGGAGACAGGGGTCACAGATACGCAGTATTTT

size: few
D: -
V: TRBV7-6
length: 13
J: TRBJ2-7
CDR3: CASSPPSSYEQYF
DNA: TGTGCCAGCAGCCCCCCGAGCTCCTACGAGCAGTACTTC

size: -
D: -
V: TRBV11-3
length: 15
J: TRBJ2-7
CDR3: CASSLDTQESHEQYF
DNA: TGTGCCAGCAGCTTAGATACCCAGGAAAGCCACGAGCAGTACTTC

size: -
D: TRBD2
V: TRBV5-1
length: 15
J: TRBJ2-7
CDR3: CASSLTSGTNYEQYF
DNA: TGCGCCAGCAGCTTGACTAGCGGGACGAACTACGAGCAGTACTTC

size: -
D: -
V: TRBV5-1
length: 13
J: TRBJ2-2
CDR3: CASSLDSPGELFF
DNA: TGCGCCAGCAGTCTGGACAGCCCCGGGGAGCTGTTTTTT

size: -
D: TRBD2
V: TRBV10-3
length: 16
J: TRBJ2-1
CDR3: CAISAPLAGGPDEQFF
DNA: TGTGCCATCAGTGCCCCCCTAGCGGGGGGGCCCGATGAGCAGTTCTTC

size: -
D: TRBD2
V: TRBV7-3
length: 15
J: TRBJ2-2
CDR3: CASSSSAGGAGELFF
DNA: TGTGCCAGCAGCTCCTCAGCGGGAGGGGCCGGGGAGCTGTTTTTT

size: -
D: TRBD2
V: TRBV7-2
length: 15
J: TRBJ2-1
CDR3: CASSLSGGGYNEQFF
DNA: TGTGCCAGCAGCTTGAGCGGGGGAGGATACAATGAGCAGTTCTTC

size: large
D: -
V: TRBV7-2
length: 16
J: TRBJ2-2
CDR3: CASSRRHLGNTGELFF
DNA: TGTGCCAGCAGCCGCCGCCACCTAGGGAACACCGGGGAGCTGTTTTTT

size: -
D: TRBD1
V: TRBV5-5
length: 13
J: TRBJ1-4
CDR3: CASSPTGVEKLFF
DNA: TGTGCCAGCAGCCCCACAGGGGTAGAAAAACTGTTTTTT

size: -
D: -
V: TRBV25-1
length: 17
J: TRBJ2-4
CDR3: CASSPRGRTLAKNIQYF
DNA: TGTGCCAGCAGTCCCAGGGGCCGGACTTTAGCCAAAAACATTCAGTACTTC

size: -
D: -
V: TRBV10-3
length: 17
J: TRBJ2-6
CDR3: CAIRTRTVSSGANVLTF
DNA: TGTGCCATCAGGACCCGGACAGTCAGCTCTGGGGCCAACGTCCTGACTTTC

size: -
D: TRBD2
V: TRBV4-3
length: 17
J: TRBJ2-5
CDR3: CASSQGQTASGVETQYF
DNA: TGCGCCAGCAGCCAAGGACAAACTGCGAGCGGGGTAGAGACCCAGTACTTC

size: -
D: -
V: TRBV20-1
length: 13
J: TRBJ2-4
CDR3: CSARDVRKNIQYF
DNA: TGCAGTGCTAGAGACGTTCGTAAAAACATTCAGTACTTC